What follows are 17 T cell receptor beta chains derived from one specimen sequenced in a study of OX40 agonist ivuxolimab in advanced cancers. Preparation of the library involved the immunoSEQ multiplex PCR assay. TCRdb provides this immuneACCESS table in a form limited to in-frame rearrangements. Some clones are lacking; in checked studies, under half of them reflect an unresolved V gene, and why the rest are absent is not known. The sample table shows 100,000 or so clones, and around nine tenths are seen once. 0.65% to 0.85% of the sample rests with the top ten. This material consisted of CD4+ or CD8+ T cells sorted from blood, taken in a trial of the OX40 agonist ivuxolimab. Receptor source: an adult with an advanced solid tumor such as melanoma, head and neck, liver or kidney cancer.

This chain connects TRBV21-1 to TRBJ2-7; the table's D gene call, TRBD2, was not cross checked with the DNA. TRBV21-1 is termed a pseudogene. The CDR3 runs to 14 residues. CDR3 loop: CASKGGGSSYEQYF. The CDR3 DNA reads TGTGCCAGCAAGGGGGGGGGATCCTCCTACGAGCAGTACTTC.

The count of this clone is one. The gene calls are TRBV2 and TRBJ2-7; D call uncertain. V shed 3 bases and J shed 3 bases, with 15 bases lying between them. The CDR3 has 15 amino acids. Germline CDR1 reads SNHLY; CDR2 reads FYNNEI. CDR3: CASSDEPLPFYEQYF. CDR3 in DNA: TGTGCCAGCAGTGATGAGCCACTTCCCTTCTACGAGCAGTACTTC.

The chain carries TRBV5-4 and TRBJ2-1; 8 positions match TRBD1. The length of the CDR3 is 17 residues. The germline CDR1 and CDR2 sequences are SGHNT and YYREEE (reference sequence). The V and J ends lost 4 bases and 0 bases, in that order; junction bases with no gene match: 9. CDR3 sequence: CASSPRTGRNSYNEQFF. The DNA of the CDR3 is TGTGCCAGCAGCCCAAGGACAGGGAGGAACTCCTACAATGAGCAGTTCTTC.

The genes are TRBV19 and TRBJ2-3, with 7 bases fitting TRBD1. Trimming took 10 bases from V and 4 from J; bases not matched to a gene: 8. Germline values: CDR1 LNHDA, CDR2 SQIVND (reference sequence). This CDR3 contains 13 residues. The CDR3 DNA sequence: TGTGCCACCAACTCTCAGGGGGCAGATACGCAGTATTTT. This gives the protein CATNSQGADTQYF. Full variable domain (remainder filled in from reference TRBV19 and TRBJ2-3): DGGITQSPKYLFRKEGQNVTLSCEQNLNHDAMYWYRQDPGQGLRLIYYSQIVNDFQKGDIAEGYSVSREKKESFPLTVTSAQKNPTAFYLCATNSQGADTQYFGPGTRLTVL.

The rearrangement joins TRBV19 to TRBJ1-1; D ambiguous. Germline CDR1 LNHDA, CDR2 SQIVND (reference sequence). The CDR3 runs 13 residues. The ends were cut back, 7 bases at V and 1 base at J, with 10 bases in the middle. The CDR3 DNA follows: TGTGCCAGTACCCCCCGACAGAACACTGAAGCTTTCTTT. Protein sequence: CASTPRQNTEAFF.

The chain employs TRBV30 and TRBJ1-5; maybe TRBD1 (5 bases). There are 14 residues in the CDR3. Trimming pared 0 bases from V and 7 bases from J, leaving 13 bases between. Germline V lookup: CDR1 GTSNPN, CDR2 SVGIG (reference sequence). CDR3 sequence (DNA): TGTGCCTGGAGTGTAAACTGGGGGAGGCAGCCCCAGCATTTT. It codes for CAWSVNWGRQPQHF.

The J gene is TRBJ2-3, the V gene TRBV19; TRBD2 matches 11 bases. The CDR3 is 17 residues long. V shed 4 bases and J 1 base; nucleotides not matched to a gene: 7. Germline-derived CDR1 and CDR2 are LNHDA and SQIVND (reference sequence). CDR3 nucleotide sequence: TGTGCCAGTAGTAGATTAGCGGGAGGGTCGGGCACAGATACGCAGTATTTT. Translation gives CASSRLAGGSGTDTQYF. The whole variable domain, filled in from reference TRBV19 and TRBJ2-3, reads DGGITQSPKYLFRKEGQNVTLSCEQNLNHDAMYWYRQDPGQGLRLIYYSQIVNDFQKGDIAEGYSVSREKKESFPLTVTSAQKNPTAFYLCASSRLAGGSGTDTQYFGPGTRLTVL.

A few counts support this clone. CDR3 loop: CASRHVGGLAGIAKNIQYF. Here the CDR3 DNA reads TGCGCCAGCAGACACGTGGGCGGACTAGCGGGAATAGCCAAAAACATTCAGTACTTC. The gene calls are TRBV5-1 and TRBJ2-4, with 12 bases identical to TRBD2. Germline values: CDR1 SGHRS, CDR2 YFSETQ. The V gene end was trimmed by 5 bases and the J gene end by 0 bases; junction bases not matched to a gene: 12. The CDR3 has 19 residues.

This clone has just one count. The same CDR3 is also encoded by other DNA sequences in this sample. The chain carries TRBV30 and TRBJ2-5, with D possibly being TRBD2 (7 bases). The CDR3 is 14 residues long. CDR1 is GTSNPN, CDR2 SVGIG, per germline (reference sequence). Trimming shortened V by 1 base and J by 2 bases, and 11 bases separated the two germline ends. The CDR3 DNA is TGTGCCTGGAGTGGGGGAGGGGGTCAAGAGACCCAGTACTTC. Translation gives CAWSGGGGQETQYF.

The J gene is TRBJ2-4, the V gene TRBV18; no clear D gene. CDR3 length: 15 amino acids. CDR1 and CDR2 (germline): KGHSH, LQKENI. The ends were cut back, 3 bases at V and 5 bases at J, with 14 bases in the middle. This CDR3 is CASSPGADPQNIQYF. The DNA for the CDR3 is TGTGCCAGCTCACCCGGTGCGGACCCCCAAAACATTCAGTACTTC.

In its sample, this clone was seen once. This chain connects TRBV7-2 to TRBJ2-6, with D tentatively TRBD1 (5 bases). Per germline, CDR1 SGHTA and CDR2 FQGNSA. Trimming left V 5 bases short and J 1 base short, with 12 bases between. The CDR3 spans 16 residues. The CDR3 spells CASSPLGASGANVLTF. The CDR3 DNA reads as TGTGCCAGCAGCCCCCTTGGGGCGTCTGGGGCCAACGTCCTGACTTTC.

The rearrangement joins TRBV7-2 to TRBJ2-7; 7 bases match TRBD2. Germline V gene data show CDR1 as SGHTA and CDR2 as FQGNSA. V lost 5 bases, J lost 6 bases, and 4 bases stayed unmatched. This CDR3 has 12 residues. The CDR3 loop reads CASSPSGGEQYF. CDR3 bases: TGTGCCAGCAGCCCTAGCGGCGGCGAGCAGTACTTC.

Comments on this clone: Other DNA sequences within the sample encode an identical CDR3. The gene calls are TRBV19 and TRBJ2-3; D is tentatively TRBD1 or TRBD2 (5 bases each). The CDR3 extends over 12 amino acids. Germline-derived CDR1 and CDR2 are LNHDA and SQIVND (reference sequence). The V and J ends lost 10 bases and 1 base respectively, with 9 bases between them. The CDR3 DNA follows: TGTGCCACCAGAGGGGGCACAGATACGCAGTATTTT. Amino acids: CATRGGTDTQYF. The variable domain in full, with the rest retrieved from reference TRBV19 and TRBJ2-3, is DGGITQSPKYLFRKEGQNVTLSCEQNLNHDAMYWYRQDPGQGLRLIYYSQIVNDFQKGDIAEGYSVSREKKESFPLTVTSAQKNPTAFYLCATRGGTDTQYFGPGTRLTVL.

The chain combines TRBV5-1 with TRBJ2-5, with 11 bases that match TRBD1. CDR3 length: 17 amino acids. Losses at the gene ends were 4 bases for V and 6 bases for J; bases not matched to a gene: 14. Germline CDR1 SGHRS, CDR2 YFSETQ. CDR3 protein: CASSHRGWGQGGQTQYF. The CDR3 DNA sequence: TGCGCCAGCAGCCATCGAGGGTGGGGACAGGGGGGTCAGACCCAGTACTTC.

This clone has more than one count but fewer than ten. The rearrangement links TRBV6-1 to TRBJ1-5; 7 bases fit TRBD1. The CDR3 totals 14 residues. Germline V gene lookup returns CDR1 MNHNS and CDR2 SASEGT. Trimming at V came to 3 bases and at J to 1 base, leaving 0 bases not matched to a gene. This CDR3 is CASSEGQSNQPQHF. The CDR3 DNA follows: TGTGCCAGCAGTGAGGGACAGAGCAATCAGCCCCAGCATTTT.

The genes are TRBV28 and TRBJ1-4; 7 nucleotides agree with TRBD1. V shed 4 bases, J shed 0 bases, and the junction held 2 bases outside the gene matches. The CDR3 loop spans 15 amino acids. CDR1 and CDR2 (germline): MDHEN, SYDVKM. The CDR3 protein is CASSSGGPTNEKLFF. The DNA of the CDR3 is TGTGCCAGCAGTTCAGGGGGTCCAACTAATGAAAAACTGTTTTTT.

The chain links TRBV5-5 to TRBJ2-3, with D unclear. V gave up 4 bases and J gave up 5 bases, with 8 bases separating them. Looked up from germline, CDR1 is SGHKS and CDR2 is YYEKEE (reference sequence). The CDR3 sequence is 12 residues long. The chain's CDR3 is CASSILGDTQYF. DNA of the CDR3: TGTGCCAGCAGCATTCTAGGAGATACGCAGTATTTT.